This T cell receptor (beta chain) was recorded in a study of PD-L1 blockade in urothelial cancer. Across the whole study: Atezolizumab therapy began for patients in the mid-2010s, dosed at 1,200 mg intravenously every 3 weeks.

Time point reported: peripheral blood 6 weeks after treatment start. Patients in the study were battling locally advanced or metastatic urothelial carcinoma. Every patient provided from 1 to 8 samples, collected pretreatment and on-treatment. This clone was recorded at least ten times. CDR1 is DFQATT and CDR2 is SNEGSKA in the germline V gene (reference sequence). This CDR3 comprises 11 residues. After removal of 6 bases from V and 10 bases from J, the junction contained 3 bases not matched to a gene. Sequenced by immunoSEQ multiplex PCR; TCRdb stores in-frame clones only, minus some. The sample lists tens of thousands of clones, less than 90% occurring once.

The receptor was derived from a man aged 55 to 69 with urothelial cancer. This chain joins TRBV20-1 and TRBJ2-1; 10 nucleotides match TRBD1. This material consisted of PBMCs, taken around atezolizumab (anti-PD-L1) treatment. Written as DNA, the CDR3 is TGCAGTGCGGACAGGGGGGAAGAGCAGTTCTTC. It specifies CSADRGEEQFF.